This T cell receptor (beta chain) was recorded in a study of T cells in Graves' hyperthyroidism and ophthalmopathy. V shed 2 bases and J 2 bases; nucleotides not matched to a gene: 11. The CDR3 spans 16 residues. Germline loops: CDR1 GTSNPN, CDR2 SVGIG (reference sequence). TCR beta CDR3 region amplification was performed from RNA transcripts. First-round RT-PCR targeting the TCR CDR3 was performed with the HTBI primer set. TCRdb recomputed calls from the multiplex PCR reads with MiXCR, one row per CDR3 protein. The sample lists hundreds of thousands of distinct CDR3 sequences, more than 20% seen once, with 73% in the top ten. Patients aged 18 to 65 had newly diagnosed hyperthyroidism of under 2 months' duration. Researchers barred patients who had uncontrolled infection, other autoimmune disease, pregnancy or lactation. Diagnostic assessment was based on clinical symptoms, serum thyroxine and TRAb, thyroid ultrasound and orbital computed tomography. PBMCs were obtained from about 9 ml fresh peripheral blood.

The receptor's source is a man in his fifties or sixties with Graves' hyperthyroidism. The specimen was blood. The V gene is TRBV30, the J gene TRBJ2-7; 8 bases agree with TRBD1. The CDR3 spells CAWSRGPRQGPYEQYF. The CDR3 DNA follows: TGTGCCTGGAGTAGGGGACCTCGACAGGGGCCCTACGAGCAGTACTTC.